This entry lists 17 T cell receptor beta chains sequenced from one sample in a study of post-analysis software for immune sequencing data. Study-level points and caveats: In patients, five or six TRBV segments were more frequent than in controls, with TRBV5-6, TRBV5-1 and TRBV20-1 among them.

Libraries were made from TCR beta cDNA, and they carried unique molecular identifiers. TCRdb used MiXCR to reprocess the PCR reads, holding one entry per CDR3 protein. The table shows fewer than 850,000 distinct CDR3 sequences, with roughly 30% occurring only once. Their antigen targets remain unknown. Sequenced: blood. These receptors originate from a girl under 18 with multiple sclerosis.

This clonotype was seen a few times. This chain connects TRBV2 to TRBJ1-2; 7 positions match TRBD1. The CDR3 covers 13 residues. CDR1 SNHLY and CDR2 FYNNEI come from the germline V gene. The junction had 9 bases not matched to a gene; V was cut back by 6 bases and J by 8 bases. The CDR3 protein is CASSVRQGVGYTF. CDR3 DNA: TGTGCCAGCAGCGTCCGACAGGGCGTCGGCTACACCTTC.

This clonotype has more than one count but fewer than ten. The chain employs TRBV6-5 and TRBJ1-1; 9 bases align to TRBD1. V dropped 6 bases and J dropped 3; count of bases not matched to a gene: 8. The CDR3 has 15 residues. The germline CDR1 and CDR2 sequences are MNHEY and SVGAGI. The CDR3 spells CASSLTGGLDTEAFF. CDR3 sequence (DNA): TGTGCCAGCAGCCTGACAGGGGGATTGGACACTGAAGCTTTCTTT.

The rearrangement links TRBV20-1 to TRBJ2-5, with TRBD2 as a possible D gene (6 bases). The CDR3 has 12 amino acids. Trimming cost V 3 bases and J 9 bases, with 14 bases left between them. Per germline, CDR1 DFQATT and CDR2 SNEGSKA (reference sequence). This chain's CDR3 is CSARDSGEAQYF. CDR3 bases: TGCAGTGCTAGGGATAGTGGGGAGGCCCAGTACTTC.

This sequence joins TRBV20-1 and TRBJ2-2; maybe TRBD2 (5 bases). V shed 0 bases and J shed 5 bases, with 13 bases lying between them. The CDR3 has 15 amino acids. Germline V gene data show CDR1 as DFQATT and CDR2 as SNEGSKA (reference sequence). CDR3 protein: CSARDLRAQTGELFF. The CDR3 region has the DNA TGCAGTGCTAGAGATCTGCGGGCCCAAACCGGGGAGCTGTTTTTT.

This clonotype was counted only a few times. The V call is TRBV20-1, the J call TRBJ2-1; D unclear. The CDR3 contains 19 residues. V lost 0 bases and J 5 bases, leaving 26 bases between the germline ends. The germline gives CDR1 DFQATT, CDR2 SNEGSKA (reference sequence). The CDR3 DNA is TGCAGTGCTAGAGATTATCTTGGGCAACTTACGATTCGTGACAATGAGCAGTTCTTC. Amino acid sequence: CSARDYLGQLTIRDNEQFF.

This chain joins TRBV29-1 and TRBJ2-7; tentative D call: TRBD1 (6 bases). Germline-derived CDR1 and CDR2 are SQVTM and ANQGSEA. The CDR3 loop spans 14 amino acids. V lost 6 bases to trimming and J lost 0 bases, with 15 bases between them. In nucleotides, the CDR3 is TGCAGCGTGGACAGCGGCTTGAGCTCCTACGAGCAGTACTTC. It is translated as CSVDSGLSSYEQYF.

The V gene is TRBV20-1, the J gene TRBJ2-1; possibly TRBD1 for D (6 bases). Trimming cost V 5 bases and J 5 bases, with 16 bases left between them. The CDR3 is 14 residues long. Germline V gene data show CDR1 as DFQATT and CDR2 as SNEGSKA (reference sequence). Here the CDR3 reads CSASHRESHNEQFF. DNA of the CDR3: TGCAGTGCTTCCCACAGGGAAAGCCACAATGAGCAGTTCTTC.

This chain connects TRBV5-1 to TRBJ2-7, with 9 bases aligning to TRBD1. The CDR3 length is 15 residues. Germline V gene data show CDR1 as SGHRS and CDR2 as YFSETQ. V trimming: 2 bases; J trimming: 4 bases; junction bases outside the gene matches: 7. CDR3 sequence reads: CASSLTGTGTYEQYF. In nucleotides, the CDR3 is TGCGCCAGCAGCTTAACCGGGACAGGGACATACGAGCAGTACTTC.

This clonotype was seen many times. The rearrangement links TRBV4-3 to TRBJ2-7, with D hard to call. The ends were cut back, 3 bases at V and 0 bases at J, with 21 bases in the middle. The CDR3 length is 18 residues. The germline V gene has CDR1 LGHNA and CDR2 YSLEER. The CDR3 spells CASSHTVRSGFFSYEQYF. The CDR3, as DNA: TGCGCCAGCAGCCACACGGTACGATCCGGGTTCTTCTCCTACGAGCAGTACTTC.

This clonotype was seen a handful of times. The chain is built from TRBV10-3 and TRBJ2-7; weak D call: TRBD2 (6 bases). Germline loops: CDR1 ENHRY, CDR2 SYGVKD. The CDR3 is 16 residues long. V lost 2 bases and J 2 bases, leaving 16 bases between the germline ends. CDR3 region: CAISEPGERLAYEQYF. In DNA form, the CDR3 reads TGTGCCATCAGTGAGCCGGGGGAACGCCTGGCCTACGAGCAGTACTTC.

About this clonotype: One end of the junction varies from germline; a read error may be responsible. The V call is TRBV28, the J call TRBJ2-4; D ambiguous. Matching the DNA end better, TRBJ2-7 makes the J call doubtful. Germline-derived CDR1 and CDR2 are MDHEN and SYDVKM. CDR3 length: 11 residues. The CDR3 loop is CAGSRGYEQYF. CDR3 bases: TGTGCCGGCAGTCGCGGCTACGAGCAGTACTTC.

The genes are TRBV11-2 and TRBJ2-7, with TRBD2 matching 15 bases. The CDR3 runs 16 residues. J was trimmed by 4 bases and V by 0 bases; bases with no gene match: 1. Germline CDR1 SGHAT, CDR2 FQNNGV. CDR3 nucleotide sequence: TGTGCCAGCAGCTTAGAGGGGACTAGCGGGAGGTACGAGCAGTACTTC. Amino acid sequence: CASSLEGTSGRYEQYF. Complete variable domain (other parts from reference TRBV11-2 and TRBJ2-7): EAGVAQSPRYKIIEKRQSVAFWCNPISGHATLYWYQQILGQGPKLLIQFQNNGVVDDSQLPKDRFSAERLKGVDSTLKIQPAKLEDSAVYLCASSLEGTSGRYEQYFGPGTRLTVT.

The chain carries TRBV6-2 or TRBV6-3 and TRBJ1-2; D ambiguous. The germline V gene has CDR1 MNHEY and CDR2 SVGEGT. The V end was cut by 5 bases, the J end by 6 bases, with 16 bases between. The CDR3 sequence is 14 residues long. The DNA of the CDR3 is TGTGCCAGCAGTCCCCGGAGTGGGCCGGATGGCTACACCTTC. The encoded protein is CASSPRSGPDGYTF.

This clonotype was counted a few times. The rearrangement joins TRBV15 to TRBJ1-1; D is unresolved. Trimming removed 1 base at V and 1 base at J, with 13 bases between. CDR1 is LNHNV and CDR2 is YYDKDF in the germline V gene (reference sequence). The CDR3 loop spans 16 amino acids. In nucleotides, the CDR3 is TGTGCCACCAGCAGAGGGATCGGCCGCACGAACACTGAAGCTTTCTTT. Amino acids: CATSRGIGRTNTEAFF. Using reference TRBV15 and TRBJ1-1 for the parts outside the CDR3, the full variable domain is DAMVIQNPRYQVTQFGKPVTLSCSQTLNHNVMYWYQQKSSQAPKLLFHYYDKDFNNEADTPDNFQSRRPNTSFCFLDIRSPGLGDTAMYLCATSRGIGRTNTEAFFGQGTRLTVV.

The J gene is TRBJ1-5, the V gene TRBV28; no firm D call. V was clipped by 2 bases and J by 4 bases, with 9 bases between them. In germline, CDR1 is MDHEN, CDR2 SYDVKM. The CDR3 totals 14 residues. Here the CDR3 DNA reads TGTGCCAGCAGTTTACGGCCCGCTAATCAGCCCCAGCATTTT. As protein: CASSLRPANQPQHF.

Only one count was recorded for this clonotype. J is TRBJ1-1 and V is TRBV20-1; D is unclear. CDR1 and CDR2 (germline): DFQATT, SNEGSKA (reference sequence). This CDR3 has 14 residues. The V gene lost 6 bases and the J gene lost 1 base, with 15 bases spanning the gap. CDR3: CSASWALTNTEAFF. In nucleotides, the CDR3 is TGCAGTGCCTCCTGGGCGCTGACGAACACTGAAGCTTTCTTT.

The sample holds many counts of this clonotype. This chain links TRBV5-1 with TRBJ2-1; a weak D match, TRBD1 (5 bases). CDR1 is SGHRS, CDR2 YFSETQ, per germline. Trimming took off 0 bases at V and 0 bases at J, with 7 bases between the two ends. The CDR3 extends over 15 amino acids. The CDR3, as DNA: TGCGCCAGCAGCTTGGGACAGAGCTCCTACAATGAGCAGTTCTTC. Amino acid sequence: CASSLGQSSYNEQFF.